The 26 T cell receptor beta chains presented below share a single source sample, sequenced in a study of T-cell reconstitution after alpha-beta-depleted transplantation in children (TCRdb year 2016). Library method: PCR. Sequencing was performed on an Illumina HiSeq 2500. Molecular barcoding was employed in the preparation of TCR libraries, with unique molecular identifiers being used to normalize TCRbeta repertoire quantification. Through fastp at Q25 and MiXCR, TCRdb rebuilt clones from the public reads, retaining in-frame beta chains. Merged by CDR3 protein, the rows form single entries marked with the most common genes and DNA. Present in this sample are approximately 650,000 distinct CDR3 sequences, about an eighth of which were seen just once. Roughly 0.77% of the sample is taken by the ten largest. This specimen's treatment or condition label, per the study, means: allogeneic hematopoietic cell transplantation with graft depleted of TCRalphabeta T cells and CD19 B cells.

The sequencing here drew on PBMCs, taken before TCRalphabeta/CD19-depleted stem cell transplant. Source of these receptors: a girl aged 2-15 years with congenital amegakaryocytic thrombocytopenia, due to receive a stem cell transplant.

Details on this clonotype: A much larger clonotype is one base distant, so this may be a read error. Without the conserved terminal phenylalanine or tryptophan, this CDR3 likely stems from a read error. CDR3 nucleotide sequence: TGCAGTGCTACGGGACTAGCGGGAACAGATACGCAGTATTTA. Amino acids: CSATGLAGTDTQYL. The chain combines TRBV20-1 with TRBJ2-3; the match to TRBD2 covers 13 bases. V lost 4 bases and J lost 3; bases outside the gene matches: 1. The CDR3 spans 14 residues. CDR1 is DFQATT, CDR2 SNEGSKA, per germline (reference sequence).

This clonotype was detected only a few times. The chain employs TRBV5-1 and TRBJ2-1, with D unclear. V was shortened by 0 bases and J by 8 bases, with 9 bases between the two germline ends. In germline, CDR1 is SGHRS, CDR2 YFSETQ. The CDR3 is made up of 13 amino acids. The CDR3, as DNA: TGCGCCAGCAGCTTGGACATACTCTATGAGCAGTTCTTC. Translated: CASSLDILYEQFF.

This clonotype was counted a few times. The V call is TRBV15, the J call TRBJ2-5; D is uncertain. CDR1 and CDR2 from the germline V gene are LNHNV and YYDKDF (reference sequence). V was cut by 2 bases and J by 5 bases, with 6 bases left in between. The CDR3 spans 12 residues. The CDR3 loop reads CATSRRWETQYF. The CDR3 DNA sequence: TGTGCCACCAGCAGACGGTGGGAGACCCAGTACTTC.

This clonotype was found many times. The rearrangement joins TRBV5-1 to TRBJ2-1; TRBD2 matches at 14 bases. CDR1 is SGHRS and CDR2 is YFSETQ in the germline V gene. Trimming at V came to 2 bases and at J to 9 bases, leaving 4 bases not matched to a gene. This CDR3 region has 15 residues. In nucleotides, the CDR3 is TGCGCCAGCAGCTTCGGACTAGCGGGAGGTATTGAGCAGTTCTTC. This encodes CASSFGLAGGIEQFF.

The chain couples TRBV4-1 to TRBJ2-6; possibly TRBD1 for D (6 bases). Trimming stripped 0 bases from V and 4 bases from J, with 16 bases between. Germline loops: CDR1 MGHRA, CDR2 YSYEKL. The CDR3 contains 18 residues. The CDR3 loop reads CASSQEDGTLYGANVLTF. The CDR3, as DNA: TGCGCCAGCAGCCAAGAAGACGGGACACTATACGGGGCCAACGTCCTGACTTTC.

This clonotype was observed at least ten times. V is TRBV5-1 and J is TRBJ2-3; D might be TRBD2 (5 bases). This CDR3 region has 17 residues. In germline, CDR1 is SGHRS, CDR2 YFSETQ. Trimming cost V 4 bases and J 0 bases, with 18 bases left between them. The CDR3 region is CASSPKKLERSTDTQYF. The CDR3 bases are TGCGCCAGCAGCCCAAAAAAACTAGAGAGAAGCACAGATACGCAGTATTTT.

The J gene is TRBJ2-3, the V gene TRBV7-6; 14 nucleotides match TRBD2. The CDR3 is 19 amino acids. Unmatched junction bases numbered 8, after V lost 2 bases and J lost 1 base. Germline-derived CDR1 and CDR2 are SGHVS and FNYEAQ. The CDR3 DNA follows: TGTGCCAGCAGCTTAACCGGACTAGCGGGAGGCAAGGGCACAGATACGCAGTATTTT. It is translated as CASSLTGLAGGKGTDTQYF.

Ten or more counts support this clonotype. The CDR3 is CSATPGRAVREQYF. Written as DNA, the CDR3 is TGCAGTGCGACACCCGGGCGCGCCGTCCGGGAGCAGTACTTC. The gene calls are TRBV20-1 and TRBJ2-7; D uncertain. Per germline, CDR1 DFQATT and CDR2 SNEGSKA (reference sequence). Deletions cut 6 bases from V and 7 bases from J, with 22 bases between. The CDR3 contains 14 residues.

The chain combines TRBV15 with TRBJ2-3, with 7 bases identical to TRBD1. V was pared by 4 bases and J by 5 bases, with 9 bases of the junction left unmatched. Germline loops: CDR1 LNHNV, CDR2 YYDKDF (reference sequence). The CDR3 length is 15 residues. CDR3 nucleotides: TGTGCCACCAGCAAAAGACAGGGAAGTGGAGATACGCAGTATTTT. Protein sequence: CATSKRQGSGDTQYF.

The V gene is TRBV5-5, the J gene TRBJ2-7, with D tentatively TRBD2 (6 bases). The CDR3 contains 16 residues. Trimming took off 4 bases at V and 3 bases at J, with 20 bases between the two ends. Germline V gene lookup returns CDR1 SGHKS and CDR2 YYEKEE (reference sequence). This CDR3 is CASSPLRGSAYYEQYF. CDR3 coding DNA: TGTGCCAGCAGCCCCTTGCGGGGTTCGGCTTACTACGAGCAGTACTTC. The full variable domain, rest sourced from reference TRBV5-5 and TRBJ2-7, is DAGVTQSPTHLIKTRGQQVTLRCSPISGHKSVSWYQQVLGQGPQFIFQYYEKEERGRGNFPDRFSARQFPNYSSELNVNALLLGDSALYLCASSPLRGSAYYEQYFGPGTRLTVT.

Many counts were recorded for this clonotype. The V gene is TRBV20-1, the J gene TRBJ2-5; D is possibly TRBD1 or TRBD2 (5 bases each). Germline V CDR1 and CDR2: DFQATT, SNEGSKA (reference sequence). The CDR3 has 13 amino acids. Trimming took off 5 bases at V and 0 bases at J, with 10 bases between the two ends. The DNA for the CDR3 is TGCAGTGCTTCCGGGACGGACCAAGAGACCCAGTACTTC. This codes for CSASGTDQETQYF.

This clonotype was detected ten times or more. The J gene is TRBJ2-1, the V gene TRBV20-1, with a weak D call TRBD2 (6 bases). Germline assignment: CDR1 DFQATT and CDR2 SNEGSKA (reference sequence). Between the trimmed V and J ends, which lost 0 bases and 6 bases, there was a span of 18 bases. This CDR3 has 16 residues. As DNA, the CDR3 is TGCAGTGCTAGAGATTCAATCTCCGGGAGCGGCAATGAGCAGTTCTTC. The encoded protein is CSARDSISGSGNEQFF.

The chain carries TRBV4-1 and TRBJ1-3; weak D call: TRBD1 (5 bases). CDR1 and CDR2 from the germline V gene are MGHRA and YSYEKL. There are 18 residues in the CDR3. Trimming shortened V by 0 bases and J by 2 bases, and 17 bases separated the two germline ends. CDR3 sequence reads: CASSQDTWLGGAGNTIYF. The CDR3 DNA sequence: TGCGCCAGCAGCCAAGATACTTGGCTTGGAGGGGCTGGAAACACCATATATTTT.

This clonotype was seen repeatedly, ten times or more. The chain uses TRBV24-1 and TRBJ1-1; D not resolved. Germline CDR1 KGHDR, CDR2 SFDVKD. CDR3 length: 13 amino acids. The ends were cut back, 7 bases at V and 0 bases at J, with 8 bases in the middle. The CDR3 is CATSDQLNTEAFF. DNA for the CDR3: TGTGCCACCAGCGACCAGTTGAACACTGAAGCTTTCTTT.

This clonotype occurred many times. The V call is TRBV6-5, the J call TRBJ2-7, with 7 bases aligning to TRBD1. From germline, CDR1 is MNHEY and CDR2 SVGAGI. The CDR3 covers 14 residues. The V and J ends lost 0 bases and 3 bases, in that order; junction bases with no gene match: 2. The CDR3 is CASSYSGQSYEQYF. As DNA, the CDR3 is TGTGCCAGCAGTTACTCGGGACAGAGCTACGAGCAGTACTTC.

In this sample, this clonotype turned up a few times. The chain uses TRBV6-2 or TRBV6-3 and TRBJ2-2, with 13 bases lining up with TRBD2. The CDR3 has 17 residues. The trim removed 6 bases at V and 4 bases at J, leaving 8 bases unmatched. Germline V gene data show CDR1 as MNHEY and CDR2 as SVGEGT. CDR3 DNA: TGTGCCAGCAGAACTACTAGCGGGAGGGCCAGCACCGGGGAGCTGTTTTTT. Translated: CASRTTSGRASTGELFF.

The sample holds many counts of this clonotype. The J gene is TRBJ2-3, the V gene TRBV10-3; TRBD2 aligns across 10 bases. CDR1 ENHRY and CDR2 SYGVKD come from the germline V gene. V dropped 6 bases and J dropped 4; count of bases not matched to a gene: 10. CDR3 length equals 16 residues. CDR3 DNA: TGTGCCATCAGAGAAGCGGGAGGGCCGGGAGCAGATACGCAGTATTTT. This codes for CAIREAGGPGADTQYF.

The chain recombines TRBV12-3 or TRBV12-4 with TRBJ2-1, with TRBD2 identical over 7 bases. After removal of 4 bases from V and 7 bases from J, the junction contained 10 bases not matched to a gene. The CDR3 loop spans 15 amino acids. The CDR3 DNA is TGTGCCAGCAGTTCCAAGCGGGACCCCTGGAATGAGCAGTTCTTC. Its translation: CASSSKRDPWNEQFF.

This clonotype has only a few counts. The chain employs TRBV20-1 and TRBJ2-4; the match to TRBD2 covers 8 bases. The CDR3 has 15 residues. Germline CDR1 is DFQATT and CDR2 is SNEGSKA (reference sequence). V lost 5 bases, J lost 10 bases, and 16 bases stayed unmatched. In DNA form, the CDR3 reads TGCAGTGCTCAGGCCTGGGGCGGGGGGACTAGGATTCAGTACTTC. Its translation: CSAQAWGGGTRIQYF.

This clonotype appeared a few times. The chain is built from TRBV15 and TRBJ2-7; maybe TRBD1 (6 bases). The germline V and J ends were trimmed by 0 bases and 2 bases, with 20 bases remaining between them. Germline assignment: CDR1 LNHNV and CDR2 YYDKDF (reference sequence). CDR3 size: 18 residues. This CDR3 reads CATSRDKLWQGTTYEQYF. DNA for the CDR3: TGTGCCACCAGCAGAGATAAACTGTGGCAGGGGACCACCTACGAGCAGTACTTC.

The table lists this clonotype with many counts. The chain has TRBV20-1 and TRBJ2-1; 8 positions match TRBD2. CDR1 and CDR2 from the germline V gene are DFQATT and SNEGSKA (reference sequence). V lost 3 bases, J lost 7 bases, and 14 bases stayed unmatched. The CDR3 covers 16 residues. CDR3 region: CSASEPVAGNANEQFF. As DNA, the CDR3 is TGCAGTGCTAGCGAACCTGTAGCGGGAAACGCGAATGAGCAGTTCTTC.

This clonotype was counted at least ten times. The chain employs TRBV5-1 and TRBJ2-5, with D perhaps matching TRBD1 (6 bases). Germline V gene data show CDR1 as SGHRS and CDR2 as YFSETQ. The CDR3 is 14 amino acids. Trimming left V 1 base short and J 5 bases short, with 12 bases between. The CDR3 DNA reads TGCGCCAGCAGCTTGATGGGGGCCTTGGAGACCCAGTACTTC. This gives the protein CASSLMGALETQYF.

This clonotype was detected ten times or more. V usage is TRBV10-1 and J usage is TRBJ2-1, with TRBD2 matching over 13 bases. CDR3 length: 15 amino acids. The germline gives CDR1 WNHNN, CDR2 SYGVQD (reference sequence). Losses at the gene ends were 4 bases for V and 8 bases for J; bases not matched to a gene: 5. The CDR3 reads CASSARTSGRYEQFF. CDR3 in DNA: TGCGCCAGCAGTGCTAGGACTAGCGGGAGATATGAGCAGTTCTTC.

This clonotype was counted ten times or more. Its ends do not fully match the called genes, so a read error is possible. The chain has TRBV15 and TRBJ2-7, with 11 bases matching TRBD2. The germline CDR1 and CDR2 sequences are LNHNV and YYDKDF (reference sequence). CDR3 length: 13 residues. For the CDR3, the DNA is TGTGCCACCAGCAGAGAAGAACTAGCGGGAGTGTTCTTC. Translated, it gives CATSREELAGVFF. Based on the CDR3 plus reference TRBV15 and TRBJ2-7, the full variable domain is DAMVIQNPRYQVTQFGKPVTLSCSQTLNHNVMYWYQQKSSQAPKLLFHYYDKDFNNEADTPDNFQSRRPNTSFCFLDIRSPGLGDTAMYLCATSREELAGVFFGPGTRLTVT.

The chain's CDR3 is CASEGPDTYEQYF. CDR3 bases: TGTGCCTCCGAAGGGCCCGATACCTACGAGCAGTACTTC. The chain links TRBV19 to TRBJ2-7; D is ambiguous. The CDR3 loop spans 13 amino acids. Deletions cut 11 bases from V and 2 bases from J, with 16 bases between. Germline loops: CDR1 LNHDA, CDR2 SQIVND (reference sequence). Full variable domain (remainder filled in from reference TRBV19 and TRBJ2-7): DGGITQSPKYLFRKEGQNVTLSCEQNLNHDAMYWYRQDPGQGLRLIYYSQIVNDFQKGDIAEGYSVSREKKESFPLTVTSAQKNPTAFYLCASEGPDTYEQYFGPGTRLTVT.

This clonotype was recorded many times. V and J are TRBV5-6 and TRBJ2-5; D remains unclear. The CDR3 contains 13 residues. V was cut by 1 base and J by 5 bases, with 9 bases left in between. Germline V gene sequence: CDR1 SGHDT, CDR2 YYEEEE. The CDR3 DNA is TGTGCCAGCAGCTTGTATTTGAGGGAGACCCAGTACTTC. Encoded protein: CASSLYLRETQYF.